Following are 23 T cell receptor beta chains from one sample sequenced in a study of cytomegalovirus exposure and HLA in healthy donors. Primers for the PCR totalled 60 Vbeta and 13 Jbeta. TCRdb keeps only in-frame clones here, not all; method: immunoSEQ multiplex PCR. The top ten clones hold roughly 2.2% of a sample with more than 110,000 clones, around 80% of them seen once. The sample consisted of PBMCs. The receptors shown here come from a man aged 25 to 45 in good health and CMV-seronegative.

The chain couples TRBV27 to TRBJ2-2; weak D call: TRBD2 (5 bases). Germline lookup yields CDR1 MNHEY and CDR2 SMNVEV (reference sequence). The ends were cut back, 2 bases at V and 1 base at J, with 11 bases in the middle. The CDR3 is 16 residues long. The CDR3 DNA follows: TGTGCCAGCAGTTTAGGCATAGGAGGGAACACCGGGGAGCTGTTTTTT. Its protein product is CASSLGIGGNTGELFF.

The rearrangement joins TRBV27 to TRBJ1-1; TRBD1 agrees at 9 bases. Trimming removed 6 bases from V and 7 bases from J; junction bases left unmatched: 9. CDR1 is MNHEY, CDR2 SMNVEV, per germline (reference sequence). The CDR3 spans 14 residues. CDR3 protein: CASRETGGRSEAFF. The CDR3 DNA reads TGTGCCAGCAGAGAGACAGGGGGAAGGAGTGAAGCTTTCTTT.

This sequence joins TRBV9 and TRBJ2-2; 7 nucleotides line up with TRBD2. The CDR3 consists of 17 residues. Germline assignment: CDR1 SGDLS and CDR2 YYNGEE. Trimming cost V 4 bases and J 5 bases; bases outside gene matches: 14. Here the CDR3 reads CASSPTGEGHRTGELFF. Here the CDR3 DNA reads TGTGCCAGCAGCCCAACCGGGGAGGGGCATCGAACCGGGGAGCTGTTTTTT. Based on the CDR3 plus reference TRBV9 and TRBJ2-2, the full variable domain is DSGVTQTPKHLITATGQRVTLRCSPRSGDLSVYWYQQSLDQGLQFLIQYYNGEERAKGNILERFSAQQFPDLHSELNLSSLELGDSALYFCASSPTGEGHRTGELFFGEGSRLTVL.

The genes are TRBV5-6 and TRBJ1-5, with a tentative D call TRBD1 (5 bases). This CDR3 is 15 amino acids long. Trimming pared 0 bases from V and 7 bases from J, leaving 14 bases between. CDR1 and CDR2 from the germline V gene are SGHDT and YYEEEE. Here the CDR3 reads CASSLGQGKVQPQHF. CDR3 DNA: TGTGCCAGCAGCTTGGGGCAGGGTAAAGTGCAGCCCCAGCATTTT.

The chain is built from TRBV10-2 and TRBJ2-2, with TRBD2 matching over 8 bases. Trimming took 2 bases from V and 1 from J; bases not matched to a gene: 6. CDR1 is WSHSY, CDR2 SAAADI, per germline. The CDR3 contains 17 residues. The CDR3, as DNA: TGCGCCAGCAGTGAGGGAGAACTAGCGGAGAACACCGGGGAGCTGTTTTTT. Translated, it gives CASSEGELAENTGELFF.

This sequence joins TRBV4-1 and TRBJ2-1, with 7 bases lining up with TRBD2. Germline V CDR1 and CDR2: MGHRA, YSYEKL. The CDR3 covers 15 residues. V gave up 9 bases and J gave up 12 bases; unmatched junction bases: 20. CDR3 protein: CASSGGNEDTMGQFF. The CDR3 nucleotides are TGCGCCAGTTCCGGGGGGAACGAAGATACCATGGGGCAGTTCTTC.

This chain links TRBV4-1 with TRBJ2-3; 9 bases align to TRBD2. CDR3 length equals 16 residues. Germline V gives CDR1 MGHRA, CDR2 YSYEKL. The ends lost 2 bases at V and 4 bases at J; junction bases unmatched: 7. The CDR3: CASSQTLAGLPDTQYF. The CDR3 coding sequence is TGCGCCAGCAGCCAAACACTAGCGGGTCTCCCAGATACGCAGTATTTT.

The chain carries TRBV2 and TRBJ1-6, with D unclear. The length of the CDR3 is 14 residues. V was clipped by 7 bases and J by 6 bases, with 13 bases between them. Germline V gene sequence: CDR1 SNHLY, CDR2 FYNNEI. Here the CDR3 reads CASMSGYGNSPLHF. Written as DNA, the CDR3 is TGTGCCAGCATGTCGGGGTACGGTAATTCACCCCTCCACTTT.

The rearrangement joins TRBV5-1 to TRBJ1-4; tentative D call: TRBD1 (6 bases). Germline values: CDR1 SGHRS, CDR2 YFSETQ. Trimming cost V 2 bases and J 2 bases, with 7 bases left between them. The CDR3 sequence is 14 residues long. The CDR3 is CASSFQGTNEKLFF. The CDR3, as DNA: TGCGCCAGCAGCTTCCAGGGGACTAATGAAAAACTGTTTTTT.

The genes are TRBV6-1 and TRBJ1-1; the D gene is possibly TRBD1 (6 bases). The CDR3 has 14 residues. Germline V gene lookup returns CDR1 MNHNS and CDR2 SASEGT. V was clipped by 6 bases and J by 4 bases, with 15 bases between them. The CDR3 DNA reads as TGTGCCAGCAGCCAGACAGGACAAGGCACTGAAGCTTTCTTT. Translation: CASSQTGQGTEAFF.

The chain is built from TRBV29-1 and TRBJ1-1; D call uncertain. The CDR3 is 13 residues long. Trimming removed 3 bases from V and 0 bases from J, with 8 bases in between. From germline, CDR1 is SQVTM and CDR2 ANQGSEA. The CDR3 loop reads CSVEGRMNTEAFF. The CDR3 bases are TGCAGCGTTGAGGGGAGAATGAACACTGAAGCTTTCTTT.

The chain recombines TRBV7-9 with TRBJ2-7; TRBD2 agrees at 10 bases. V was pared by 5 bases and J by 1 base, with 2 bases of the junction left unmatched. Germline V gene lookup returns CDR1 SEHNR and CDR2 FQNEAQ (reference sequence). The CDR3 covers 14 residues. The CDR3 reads CASSRTSGSYEQYF. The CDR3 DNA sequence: TGTGCCAGCAGCCGGACTAGCGGTTCCTACGAGCAGTACTTC.

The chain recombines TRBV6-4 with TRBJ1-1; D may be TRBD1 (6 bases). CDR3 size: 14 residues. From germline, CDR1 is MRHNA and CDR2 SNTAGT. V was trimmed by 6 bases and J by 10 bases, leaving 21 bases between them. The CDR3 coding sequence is TGTGCCAGCAGGCAATCACAGGGTATCGGAGTAGCTTTCTTT. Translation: CASRQSQGIGVAFF.

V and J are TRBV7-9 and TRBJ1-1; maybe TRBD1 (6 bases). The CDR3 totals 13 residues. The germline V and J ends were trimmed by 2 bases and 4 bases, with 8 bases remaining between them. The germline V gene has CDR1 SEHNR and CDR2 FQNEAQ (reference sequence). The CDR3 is CASSLRGGTEAFF. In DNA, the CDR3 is TGTGCCAGCAGCTTAAGGGGGGGCACTGAAGCTTTCTTT.

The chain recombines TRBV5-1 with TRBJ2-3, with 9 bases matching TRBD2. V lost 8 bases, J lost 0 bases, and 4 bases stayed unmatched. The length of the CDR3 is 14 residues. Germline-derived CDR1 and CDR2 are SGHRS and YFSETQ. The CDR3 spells CASTSGRSTDTQYF. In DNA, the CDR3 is TGCGCCAGTACTAGCGGGCGTAGCACAGATACGCAGTATTTT. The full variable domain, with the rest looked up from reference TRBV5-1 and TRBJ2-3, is KAGVTQTPRYLIKTRGQQVTLSCSPISGHRSVSWYQQTPGQGLQFLFEYFSETQRNKGNFPGRFSGRQFSNSRSEMNVSTLELGDSALYLCASTSGRSTDTQYFGPGTRLTVL.

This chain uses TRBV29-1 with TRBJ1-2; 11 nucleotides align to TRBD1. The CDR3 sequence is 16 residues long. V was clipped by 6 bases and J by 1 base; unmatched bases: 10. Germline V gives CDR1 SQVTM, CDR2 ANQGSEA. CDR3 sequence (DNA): TGCAGCGTCGTTATGGACAGGGGGCCGAGTAACTATGGCTACACCTTC. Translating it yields CSVVMDRGPSNYGYTF. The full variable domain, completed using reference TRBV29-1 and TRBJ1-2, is SAVISQKPSRDICQRGTSLTIQCQVDSQVTMMFWYRQQPGQSLTLIATANQGSEATYESGFVIDKFPISRPNLTFSTLTVSNMSPEDSSIYLCSVVMDRGPSNYGYTFGSGTRLTVV.

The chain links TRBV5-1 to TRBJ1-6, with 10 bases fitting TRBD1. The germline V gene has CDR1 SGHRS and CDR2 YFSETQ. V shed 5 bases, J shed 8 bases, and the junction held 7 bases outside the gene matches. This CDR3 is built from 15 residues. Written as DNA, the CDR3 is TGCGCCAGCAGTTCGACAGGGGGCGTTTATTCACCCCTCCACTTT. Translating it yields CASSSTGGVYSPLHF.

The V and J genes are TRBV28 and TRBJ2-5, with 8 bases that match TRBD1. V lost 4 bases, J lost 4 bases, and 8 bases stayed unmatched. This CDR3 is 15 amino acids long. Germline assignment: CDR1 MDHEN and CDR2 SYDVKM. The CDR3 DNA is TGTGCCAGCAGTTCCGACAGGGGAATTGGAGAGACCCAGTACTTC. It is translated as CASSSDRGIGETQYF.

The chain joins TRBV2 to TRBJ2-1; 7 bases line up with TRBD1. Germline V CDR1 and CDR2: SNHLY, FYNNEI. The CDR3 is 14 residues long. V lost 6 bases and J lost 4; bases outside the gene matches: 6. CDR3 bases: TGTGCCAGCAGGAGGGACAGAAATTACAATGAGCAGTTCTTC. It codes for CASRRDRNYNEQFF.

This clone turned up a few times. The CDR3 loop is CASRYRGNTEAFF. The CDR3 bases are TGCGCCAGCAGGTACAGGGGGAACACTGAAGCTTTCTTT. This chain links TRBV5-1 with TRBJ1-1; 7 bases line up with TRBD1. The V gene's germline CDR1 is SGHRS and CDR2 YFSETQ. V lost 5 bases, J lost 1 base, and 2 bases stayed unmatched. This CDR3 is built from 13 residues. The full variable domain, its missing parts supplied by reference TRBV5-1 and TRBJ1-1, is KAGVTQTPRYLIKTRGQQVTLSCSPISGHRSVSWYQQTPGQGLQFLFEYFSETQRNKGNFPGRFSGRQFSNSRSEMNVSTLELGDSALYLCASRYRGNTEAFFGQGTRLTVV.

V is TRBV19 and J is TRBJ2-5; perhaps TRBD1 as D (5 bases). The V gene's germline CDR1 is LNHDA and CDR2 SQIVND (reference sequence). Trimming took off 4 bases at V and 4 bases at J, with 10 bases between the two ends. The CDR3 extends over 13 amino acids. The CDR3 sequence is CASSRSGPETQYF. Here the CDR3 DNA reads TGTGCCAGTAGTAGGTCAGGGCCAGAGACCCAGTACTTC. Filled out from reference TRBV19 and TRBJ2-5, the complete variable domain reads DGGITQSPKYLFRKEGQNVTLSCEQNLNHDAMYWYRQDPGQGLRLIYYSQIVNDFQKGDIAEGYSVSREKKESFPLTVTSAQKNPTAFYLCASSRSGPETQYFGPGTRLLVL.

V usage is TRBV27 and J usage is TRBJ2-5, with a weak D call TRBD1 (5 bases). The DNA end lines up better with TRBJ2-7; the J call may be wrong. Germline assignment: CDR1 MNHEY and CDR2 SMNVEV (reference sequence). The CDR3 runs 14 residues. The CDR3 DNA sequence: TGTGCCAGCAAAAGACAGAACCATGCCTACGAGCAGTACTTC. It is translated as CASKRQNHAYEQYF.

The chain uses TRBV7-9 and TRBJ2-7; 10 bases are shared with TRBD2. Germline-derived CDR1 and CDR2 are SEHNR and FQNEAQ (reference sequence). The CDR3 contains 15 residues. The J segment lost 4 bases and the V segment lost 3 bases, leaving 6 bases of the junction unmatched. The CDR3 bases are TGTGCCAGCAGCTTGCTCCTAGCGGGAGTTTACGAGCAGTACTTC. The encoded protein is CASSLLLAGVYEQYF.